A single sample gave rise to the 25 T cell receptor beta chains below, sequenced in a study of cytomegalovirus exposure and HLA in healthy donors. Sequencing was performed with immunoSEQ multiplex PCR; in TCRdb, only in-frame clones are kept and a portion is missing. The sample holds some 120,000 clones; about 89% are singletons and the top ten take 2%. Sequencing was carried out using PBMCs. These TCRs come from a woman under 30 in good health and CMV-seronegative.

V usage is TRBV27 and J usage is TRBJ2-7; D is perhaps TRBD2 (5 bases). The V and J ends lost 6 bases and 3 bases respectively, with 24 bases between them. CDR3 length: 17 amino acids. Germline CDR1 reads MNHEY; CDR2 reads SMNVEV (reference sequence). CDR3 in amino acids: CASSPYVGGAKVYEQYF. CDR3 nucleotide sequence: TGTGCCAGCAGCCCTTACGTCGGAGGAGCTAAAGTCTACGAGCAGTACTTC.

Notes on this clone: Distinct nucleotide sequences in the sample also encode this CDR3. This chain links TRBV28 with TRBJ2-7, with D unclear. This CDR3 region has 13 residues. CDR1 is MDHEN, CDR2 SYDVKM, per germline. Trimming removed 1 base from V and 0 bases from J, with 4 bases in between. The CDR3, as DNA: TGTGCCAGCAGTTTATCCCGCTCCTACGAGCAGTACTTC. This translates into CASSLSRSYEQYF.

CDR3 DNA sequence: TGTGCCAGCAGCTCTCGGACTAGCGGGAGGGCACGGACCCAGTACTTC. This codes for CASSSRTSGRARTQYF. This chain uses TRBV7-2 with TRBJ2-5, with 15 nucleotides matching TRBD2. Trimming removed 4 bases from V and 7 bases from J; junction bases left unmatched: 7. Germline V gene data show CDR1 as SGHTA and CDR2 as FQGNSA. The CDR3 contains 16 residues.

This chain joins TRBV29-1 and TRBJ2-3; 14 nucleotides agree with TRBD2. V trimming: 5 bases; J trimming: 9 bases; junction bases outside the gene matches: 13. Germline CDR1 SQVTM, CDR2 ANQGSEA. CDR3 length equals 16 residues. This CDR3 is CSVKMGLAGELVTQYF. The CDR3 DNA is TGCAGCGTTAAAATGGGACTAGCGGGAGAGTTAGTAACGCAGTATTTT.

The rearrangement uses TRBV6-1 and TRBJ1-4; perhaps TRBD1 as D (6 bases). Trimming stripped 6 bases from V and 8 bases from J, with 16 bases between. This CDR3 comprises 14 residues. Germline CDR1 is MNHNS and CDR2 is SASEGT. CDR3 sequence: CASRDTGLGEKLFF. The CDR3 region has the DNA TGTGCCAGCAGAGACACAGGGTTGGGAGAAAAACTGTTTTTT.

V and J are TRBV5-6 and TRBJ2-3; 14 nucleotides match TRBD2. V shed 4 bases, J shed 6 bases, and the junction held 4 bases outside the gene matches. The CDR3 totals 15 residues. Germline CDR1 is SGHDT and CDR2 is YYEEEE. The CDR3 DNA reads as TGTGCCAGCAGCCGGGGACTAGCGGGAGCTGATACGCAGTATTTT. This encodes CASSRGLAGADTQYF.

This chain uses TRBV29-1 with TRBJ2-1, with TRBD2 matching 13 bases. This CDR3 is built from 19 residues. J was trimmed by 0 bases and V by 4 bases; bases with no gene match: 12. Per the germline V gene, CDR1 is SQVTM and CDR2 is ANQGSEA. CDR3 sequence: CSVGRGLAGVSSSYNEQFF. The CDR3 region has the DNA TGCAGCGTTGGGAGAGGACTAGCGGGAGTGTCGAGCTCCTACAATGAGCAGTTCTTC.

This clone was counted at least ten times. The chain has TRBV11-3 and TRBJ2-7; 8 bases align to TRBD1. CDR1 is SGHNT and CDR2 is YENEEA in the germline V gene. The V segment lost 5 bases and the J segment 3 bases; nucleotides outside the gene matches: 12. The CDR3 runs 16 residues. The CDR3, as DNA: TGTGCCAGCAGCGGCCATCAGACAGGGGCAATCTACGAGCAGTACTTC. Translated: CASSGHQTGAIYEQYF. Together with reference TRBV11-3 and TRBJ2-7, the CDR3 gives the full variable domain: EAGVVQSPRYKIIEKKQPVAFWCNPISGHNTLYWYLQNLGQGPELLIRYENEEAVDDSQLPKDRFSAERLKGVDSTLKIQPAELGDSAVYLCASSGHQTGAIYEQYFGPGTRLTVT.

The V call is TRBV27, the J call TRBJ2-1, with 9 positions matching TRBD2. After removal of 6 bases from V and 3 bases from J, the junction contained 6 bases not matched to a gene. In germline, CDR1 is MNHEY, CDR2 SMNVEV (reference sequence). This CDR3 is built from 15 residues. CDR3 sequence (DNA): TGTGCCAGCAGGGTCGGACTAGCGAGCTACAATGAGCAGTTCTTC. Its translation is CASRVGLASYNEQFF.

The chain carries TRBV15 and TRBJ1-5; D remains ambiguous. This CDR3 region has 14 residues. V shed 0 bases and J shed 4 bases, with 7 bases lying between them. CDR1 LNHNV and CDR2 YYDKDF come from the germline V gene (reference sequence). The CDR3 loop reads CATSRDLGNQPQHF. The CDR3 DNA follows: TGTGCCACCAGCAGAGATCTAGGTAATCAGCCCCAGCATTTT.

The rearrangement joins TRBV5-4 to TRBJ2-3; 11 positions match TRBD1. Germline CDR1 is SGHNT and CDR2 is YYREEE (reference sequence). The length of the CDR3 is 18 residues. With 4 bases clipped from V and 6 bases from J, the junction kept 16 bases outside the gene matches. Here the CDR3 reads CASSNRAGGQGGPDTQYF. The CDR3 DNA follows: TGTGCCAGCAGCAACCGCGCCGGGGGACAGGGGGGTCCTGATACGCAGTATTTT.

The chain couples TRBV18 to TRBJ2-1, with TRBD1 identical over 12 bases. The CDR3 loop spans 17 amino acids. V was pared by 6 bases and J by 7 bases, with 13 bases of the junction left unmatched. Germline assignment: CDR1 KGHSH and CDR2 LQKENI. The CDR3 region is CASSPGWDRGLKNEQFF. The CDR3 DNA reads as TGTGCCAGCTCTCCCGGGTGGGACAGGGGGCTTAAGAATGAGCAGTTCTTC. Using reference TRBV18 and TRBJ2-1 for the parts outside the CDR3, the full variable domain is NAGVMQNPRHLVRRRGQEARLRCSPMKGHSHVYWYRQLPEEGLKFMVYLQKENIIDESGMPKERFSAEFPKEGPSILRIQQVVRGDSAAYFCASSPGWDRGLKNEQFFGPGTRLTVL.

The chain couples TRBV19 to TRBJ2-5, with D possibly matching TRBD1 (5 bases). CDR3 length: 13 residues. Trimming removed 7 bases at V and 5 bases at J, with 14 bases between. Germline-derived CDR1 and CDR2 are LNHDA and SQIVND (reference sequence). Here the CDR3 reads CASKDDRAETQYF. The CDR3 nucleotides are TGTGCCAGTAAAGACGACAGAGCGGAGACCCAGTACTTC.

This chain uses TRBV11-3 with TRBJ2-1, with 10 bases that match TRBD2. Germline V gives CDR1 SGHNT, CDR2 YENEEA. The CDR3 covers 15 residues. Losses at the gene ends were 5 bases for V and 5 bases for J; bases not matched to a gene: 6. The CDR3 is CASSPTSGTNNEQFF. CDR3 nucleotides: TGTGCCAGCAGCCCTACTAGCGGGACTAACAATGAGCAGTTCTTC.

The chain couples TRBV7-9 to TRBJ2-1; weak D call: TRBD2 (6 bases). Germline lookup yields CDR1 SEHNR and CDR2 FQNEAQ (reference sequence). The CDR3 is 14 residues long. Trimming removed 8 bases from V and 0 bases from J, with 11 bases in between. This CDR3 reads CASPAGSSYNEQFF. DNA of the CDR3: TGTGCCAGCCCGGCGGGAAGCTCCTACAATGAGCAGTTCTTC.

The J gene is TRBJ2-1, the V gene TRBV18; maybe TRBD2 (6 bases). Between the trimmed V and J ends, which lost 5 bases and 2 bases, there was a span of 13 bases. CDR1 KGHSH and CDR2 LQKENI come from the germline V gene. The CDR3 is made up of 15 amino acids. As DNA, the CDR3 is TGTGCCAGCTCAGCCGTAGCGGATGCCTACAATGAGCAGTTCTTC. It is translated as CASSAVADAYNEQFF.

This chain connects TRBV4-1 to TRBJ2-5, with TRBD2 identical over 7 bases. The CDR3 is made up of 16 amino acids. Per the germline V gene, CDR1 is MGHRA and CDR2 is YSYEKL. Trimming at V came to 2 bases and at J to 4 bases, leaving 10 bases not matched to a gene. In DNA, the CDR3 is TGCGCCAGCAGCCAAATAGGCAGCGGGAACGCAGAGACCCAGTACTTC. It is translated as CASSQIGSGNAETQYF.

The chain links TRBV19 to TRBJ1-1, with 10 bases that match TRBD1. Unmatched junction bases numbered 16, after V lost 1 base and J lost 5 bases. The germline gives CDR1 LNHDA, CDR2 SQIVND (reference sequence). The CDR3 loop spans 19 amino acids. This CDR3 is CASSIGRPTRGTGVTEAFF. The DNA of the CDR3 is TGTGCCAGTAGTATAGGAAGACCTACCAGGGGGACAGGGGTTACTGAAGCTTTCTTT.

The chain combines TRBV2 with TRBJ2-7, with 9 bases aligning to TRBD2. Germline CDR1 and CDR2: SNHLY and FYNNEI. J gave up 2 bases and V 4 bases, and 6 bases lay outside the gene matches. The CDR3 is made up of 15 amino acids. The DNA for the CDR3 is TGTGCCAGCAGTGCGGTTCTAGCGGGGACCTACGAGCAGTACTTC. It yields the protein CASSAVLAGTYEQYF.

This chain connects TRBV11-3 to TRBJ2-1; weak D call: TRBD2 (5 bases). The V end lost 5 bases, the J end lost 8 bases, and 25 bases lay between the germline ends. The CDR3 extends over 17 amino acids. CDR1 and CDR2 from the germline V gene are SGHNT and YENEEA. The CDR3 coding sequence is TGTGCCAGCAGCATCATGGGTTGGGCAGTAGGAGCGGATGAGCAGTTCTTC. Its protein product is CASSIMGWAVGADEQFF.

J is TRBJ2-2 and V is TRBV30; D possibly corresponds to TRBD1 (5 bases). CDR1 GTSNPN and CDR2 SVGIG come from the germline V gene (reference sequence). The CDR3 runs 14 residues. V was pared by 2 bases and J by 5 bases, with 12 bases between. The CDR3 loop reads CAWSRRQNTGELFF. The CDR3 DNA reads TGTGCCTGGAGTCGGCGACAGAATACCGGGGAGCTGTTTTTT. Full variable domain (rest looked up from reference TRBV30 and TRBJ2-2): SQTIHQWPATLVQPVGSPLSLECTVEGTSNPNLYWYRQAAGRGLQLLFYSVGIGQISSEVPQNLSASRPQDRQFILSSKKLLLSDSGFYLCAWSRRQNTGELFFGEGSRLTVL.

This sequence joins TRBV15 and TRBJ2-7; 7 bases map to TRBD1. V trimming: 0 bases; J trimming: 3 bases; junction bases outside the gene matches: 5. Germline assignment: CDR1 LNHNV and CDR2 YYDKDF (reference sequence). CDR3 length equals 15 residues. In DNA, the CDR3 is TGTGCCACCAGCAGAGATAGGGGACAGAACTACGAGCAGTACTTC. The encoded protein is CATSRDRGQNYEQYF.

This chain connects TRBV4-1 to TRBJ1-5; D might be TRBD1 (5 bases). V shed 2 bases and J shed 2 bases, with 10 bases lying between them. CDR1 is MGHRA and CDR2 is YSYEKL in the germline V gene. The CDR3 length is 15 residues. The CDR3 DNA reads as TGCGCCAGCAGCCAAATGACAGCCCGCAATCAGCCCCAGCATTTT. Translated: CASSQMTARNQPQHF.

This rearrangement joins TRBV29-1 to TRBJ2-5; a weak D match, TRBD2 (5 bases). V was pared by 7 bases and J by 4 bases, with 10 bases between. Germline V gene data show CDR1 as SQVTM and CDR2 as ANQGSEA. CDR3 length equals 11 residues. The CDR3 is CSGLRLETQYF. The CDR3 nucleotides are TGCAGCGGACTAAGGTTAGAGACCCAGTACTTC. Complete variable domain (other parts from reference TRBV29-1 and TRBJ2-5): SAVISQKPSRDICQRGTSLTIQCQVDSQVTMMFWYRQQPGQSLTLIATANQGSEATYESGFVIDKFPISRPNLTFSTLTVSNMSPEDSSIYLCSGLRLETQYFGPGTRLLVL.

The gene calls are TRBV2 and TRBJ2-1; 7 bases line up with TRBD2. The V gene's germline CDR1 is SNHLY and CDR2 FYNNEI. This CDR3 is built from 16 residues. V dropped 0 bases and J dropped 3; count of bases not matched to a gene: 5. CDR3 region: CASSEAFGRNYNEQFF. The CDR3 DNA sequence: TGTGCCAGCAGTGAAGCTTTCGGGAGGAACTACAATGAGCAGTTCTTC.